A single T cell receptor beta chain is shown here with its context. The antigen is undetermined. This entry is derived from a study of a mutant IDH1 vaccine in newly diagnosed glioma. Looking at the study overall: The sex distribution of treated patients was roughly 62% male and around 40% female, with a mean age of around 43 years. V12 occurred at week 35 and V13 at week 47. Whole-study findings and limits: Among patients, around 95% showed immune responses induced by the vaccine.

Time point noted: week 47, end of study. Every vaccine dose comprised 300 ug of mutant IDH1 20-mer peptide plus topical imiquimod. Eight vaccinations were given in weeks 1, 3, 5, 7, 11, 15, 19 and 23. Measured with immunoSEQ multiplex PCR; TCRdb has only the in-frame clones, and not every one. The table shows 40,000 or so clones, with approximately 82% occurring only once. This receptor was taken from a man aged 18 to 29 with glioma. Some clones in this sample may be carry-over from other donors' samples. Sequencing was performed on PBMCs, taken from a glioma patient whose treatment included an IDH1 peptide vaccine.

The CDR3 protein is CASSLQPVGEKLFF. In DNA form, the CDR3 reads TGCGCCAGCAGCTTACAACCGGTGGGGGAAAAACTGTTTTTT. The gene calls are TRBV5-1 and TRBJ1-4; D not certain. Trimming removed 2 bases from V and 8 bases from J, with 13 bases in between. The germline gives CDR1 SGHRS, CDR2 YFSETQ. The CDR3 is 14 amino acids.